This T cell receptor (beta chain) was sequenced during a study of blood T cell repertoires in COVID-19. At the level of the study: Samples taken during acute and convalescent COVID-19 were collected in the United States, Italy and Spain. T cells, B-cell-depleted T cells, or PBMCs provided the cDNA or gDNA that served as material.

In the original processing: Counts of nucleated cells, estimated from reference gene primer amplification, were obtained. TCRdb keeps only in-frame clones here, not all; method: immunoSEQ multiplex PCR. The V and J calls and clone size are taken from that table; D and trimming were inferred from the DNA. The data show around 110,000 clones, more than 80% seen once. V shed 9 bases, J shed 4 bases, and the junction held 7 bases outside the gene matches. The CDR3 totals 14 residues. CDR1 and CDR2 from the germline V gene are LNHDA and SQIVND (reference sequence). The chain is built from TRBV19 and TRBJ2-1; 9 bases match TRBD1. Sequenced: peripheral blood. This clonotype was obtained from a man between 35 and 55 years old with acute or convalescent COVID-19. CDR3 protein: CASLGQGFYNEQFF. The CDR3 DNA is TGTGCCAGCCTGGGACAGGGATTTTACAATGAGCAGTTCTTC.